The entry below describes one T cell receptor (beta chain). These data are taken from a study of T-cell memory formation after mild COVID-19. Researchers used 5'RACE with constant-segment primers to make TCR alpha and TCR beta cDNA libraries that carry sample barcodes and UMIs. TCRdb reanalysed the 5' RACE reads using MiXCR and keeps one entry per CDR3 protein. Of a few hundred thousand distinct CDR3 sequences in the sample, around 24% were seen once. With 5 bases clipped from V and 6 bases from J, the junction kept 8 bases outside the gene matches. CDR3 length: 16 residues. Sequenced: PBMCs or a T cell subset sorted from them (not recorded which). The chain employs TRBV12-3 or TRBV12-4 and TRBJ2-7, with TRBD2 identical over 15 bases. The receptor was isolated from an adult woman who had mild COVID-19 (a few samples of this study predate the infection). Cell type and time point are not known. CDR3 amino acids: CASSLRTSGGAVEQYF. CDR3 nucleotide sequence: TGTGCCAGCAGTCTCCGGACTAGCGGGGGGGCAGTCGAGCAGTACTTC.